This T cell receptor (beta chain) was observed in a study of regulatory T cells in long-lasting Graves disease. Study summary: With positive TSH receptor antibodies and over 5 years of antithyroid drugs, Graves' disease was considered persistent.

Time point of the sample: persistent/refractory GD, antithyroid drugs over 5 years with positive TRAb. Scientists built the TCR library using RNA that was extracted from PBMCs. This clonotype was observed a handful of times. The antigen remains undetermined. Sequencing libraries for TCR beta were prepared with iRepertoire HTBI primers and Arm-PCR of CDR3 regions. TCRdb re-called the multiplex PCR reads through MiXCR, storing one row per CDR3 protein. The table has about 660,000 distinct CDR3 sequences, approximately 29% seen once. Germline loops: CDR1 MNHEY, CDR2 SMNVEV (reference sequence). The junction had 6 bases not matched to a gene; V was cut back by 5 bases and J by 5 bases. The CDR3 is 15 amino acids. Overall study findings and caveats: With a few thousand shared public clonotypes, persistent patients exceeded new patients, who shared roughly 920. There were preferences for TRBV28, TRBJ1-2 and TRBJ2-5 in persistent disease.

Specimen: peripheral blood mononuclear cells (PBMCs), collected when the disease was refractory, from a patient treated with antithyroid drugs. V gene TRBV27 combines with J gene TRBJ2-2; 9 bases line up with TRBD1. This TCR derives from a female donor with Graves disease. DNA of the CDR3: TGTGCCAGCAGTCCGTCGACAGGGGGGACCGGGGAGCTGTTTTTT. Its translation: CASSPSTGGTGELFF.